Below, 20 T cell receptor beta chains from the same sample are listed, as sequenced in a study of early T cells in non-severe SARS-CoV-2 infection. TCRdb processed the 5' RACE reads anew with MiXCR; each CDR3 protein has one entry. The sample shows about 80,000 distinct CDR3 sequences, about 15% of them seen only once. The sample consisted of whole blood. The receptors here all came from an adult who was a healthcare worker with PCR-confirmed SARS-CoV-2 infection or an uninfected control (not recorded which).

The J gene is TRBJ2-5, the V gene TRBV3-1; TRBD1 matches 7 bases. CDR1 and CDR2 from the germline V gene are LGHDT and YNNKEL (reference sequence). CDR3 length equals 17 residues. V dropped 0 bases and J dropped 4; count of bases not matched to a gene: 11. This chain's CDR3 is CASSQDSWSGTVETQYF. CDR3 nucleotide sequence: TGTGCCAGCAGCCAAGATAGCTGGTCAGGGACAGTAGAGACCCAGTACTTC.

Turning to this clonotype: As the CDR3 is not closed by the conserved phenylalanine or tryptophan, this likely results from a read error. The J gene is TRBJ1-6, the V gene TRBV7-2; D is possibly TRBD1 (6 bases). Germline V gene data show CDR1 as SGHTA and CDR2 as FQGNSA. Between the trimmed V and J ends, which lost 2 bases and 9 bases, there was a span of 8 bases. The CDR3 sequence is 13 residues long. The CDR3 spells CASSLTGRSPLHL. As DNA, the CDR3 is TGTGCCAGCAGCTTAACAGGGCGTTCACCCCTCCACCTT.

The V and J genes are TRBV20-1 and TRBJ2-7, with D unresolved. With 5 bases removed from V and 4 bases from J, the gap between germline ends came to 9 bases. Germline assignment: CDR1 DFQATT and CDR2 SNEGSKA (reference sequence). The CDR3 has 11 residues. The CDR3, as DNA: TGCAGTGCTCCCCGCGGATACGAGCAGTACTTC. Protein: CSAPRGYEQYF.

The rearrangement uses TRBV29-1 and TRBJ1-4, with a weak D call TRBD1 (6 bases). The CDR3 spans 14 residues. The V and J ends lost 0 bases and 3 bases respectively, with 8 bases between them. Looked up from germline, CDR1 is SQVTM and CDR2 is ANQGSEA. The CDR3 loop reads CSVEEGAANEKLFF. Here the CDR3 DNA reads TGCAGCGTTGAAGAGGGGGCGGCTAATGAAAAACTGTTTTTT.

This clonotype was detected only a few times. The chain carries TRBV27 and TRBJ2-1, with TRBD2 matching 8 bases. V gave up 2 bases and J gave up 9 bases; unmatched junction bases: 9. Per germline, CDR1 MNHEY and CDR2 SMNVEV (reference sequence). This CDR3 comprises 15 residues. Here the CDR3 DNA reads TGTGCCAGCAGTTTAAGCGGGAGACCTCACCTTGAGCAGTTCTTC. This encodes CASSLSGRPHLEQFF.

The chain recombines TRBV7-9 with TRBJ1-1; D remains unclear. The germline V gene encodes CDR1 SEHNR and CDR2 FQNEAQ (reference sequence). V was cut by 5 bases and J by 0 bases, with 7 bases left in between. The CDR3 consists of 13 residues. CDR3 sequence (DNA): TGTGCCAGCAGCCCCCAGGTGAACACTGAAGCTTTCTTT. Translated: CASSPQVNTEAFF.

The chain is built from TRBV7-9 and TRBJ2-2, with TRBD1 matching over 8 bases. CDR3 size: 16 residues. J gave up 3 bases and V 8 bases, and 11 bases lay outside the gene matches. Germline V lookup: CDR1 SEHNR, CDR2 FQNEAQ (reference sequence). The CDR3: CASCHADRGYTGELFF. DNA for the CDR3: TGTGCCAGCTGCCACGCTGACAGGGGCTACACCGGGGAGCTGTTTTTT.

This clonotype was detected only a few times. The rearrangement uses TRBV7-9 and TRBJ1-3; no clear D gene. Trimming left V 2 bases short and J 8 bases short, with 10 bases between. The germline V gene has CDR1 SEHNR and CDR2 FQNEAQ (reference sequence). The CDR3 spans 13 residues. The CDR3 protein is CASSLSTLDTIYF. As DNA, the CDR3 is TGTGCCAGCAGCTTATCCACCTTGGACACCATATATTTT.

This clonotype was detected ten times or more. The J gene is TRBJ2-2, the V gene TRBV20-1, with 10 nucleotides matching TRBD2. The germline V gene encodes CDR1 DFQATT and CDR2 SNEGSKA (reference sequence). The junction had 6 bases not matched to a gene; V was cut back by 0 bases and J by 5 bases. The CDR3 sequence is 16 residues long. Here the CDR3 reads CSARDGGLARTGELFF. The DNA for the CDR3 is TGCAGTGCTAGAGATGGGGGACTAGCGAGAACCGGGGAGCTGTTTTTT.

This chain links TRBV12-3 or TRBV12-4 with TRBJ2-1; 10 nucleotides align to TRBD1. The CDR3 consists of 16 residues. With 6 bases clipped from V and 1 base from J, the junction kept 6 bases outside the gene matches. CDR3 protein: CASSLRQGASYNEQFF. CDR3 coding DNA: TGTGCCAGCAGCCTCAGACAGGGGGCTTCCTACAATGAGCAGTTCTTC.

In its sample, this clonotype was seen once. The chain employs TRBV7-2 and TRBJ2-1, with 13 bases fitting TRBD2. Germline V gene lookup returns CDR1 SGHTA and CDR2 FQGNSA. There are 21 residues in the CDR3. J was trimmed by 7 bases and V by 4 bases; bases with no gene match: 22. CDR3 in amino acids: CASSSQAPGLAGPQGRNEQFF. In nucleotides, the CDR3 is TGTGCCAGCAGCTCCCAGGCGCCGGGACTAGCGGGACCCCAAGGGCGGAATGAGCAGTTCTTC. The full variable domain, rest sourced from reference TRBV7-2 and TRBJ2-1, is GAGVSQSPSNKVTEKGKDVELRCDPISGHTALYWYRQSLGQGLEFLIYFQGNSAPDKSGLPSDRFSAERTGGSVSTLTIQRTQQEDSAVYLCASSSQAPGLAGPQGRNEQFFGPGTRLTVL.

Ten or more counts support this clonotype. J is TRBJ2-7 and V is TRBV27; TRBD1 agrees at 9 bases. The CDR3 extends over 13 amino acids. V shed 8 bases and J 4 bases; nucleotides not matched to a gene: 6. Germline V gives CDR1 MNHEY, CDR2 SMNVEV (reference sequence). CDR3 region: CASSIGQGYEQYF. The CDR3 nucleotides are TGTGCCAGCTCGATTGGACAGGGGTACGAGCAGTACTTC.

This clonotype has a handful of counts. This rearrangement joins TRBV18 to TRBJ1-1; a possible D gene is TRBD1 (5 bases). The germline gives CDR1 KGHSH, CDR2 LQKENI. Trimming pared 2 bases from V and 3 bases from J, leaving 13 bases between. The CDR3 has 15 residues. CDR3 loop: CASSPLIIGDTEAFF. CDR3 coding DNA: TGTGCCAGCTCACCATTGATTATAGGGGACACTGAAGCTTTCTTT.

The chain couples TRBV29-1 to TRBJ2-5, with D possibly TRBD2 on 5 matching bases. The CDR3 covers 14 residues. Germline loops: CDR1 SQVTM, CDR2 ANQGSEA. Trimming took 5 bases from V and 0 from J, leaving 13 bases between them. The CDR3 here is CSVKMEAYQETQYF. The DNA of the CDR3 is TGCAGCGTTAAAATGGAGGCCTACCAAGAGACCCAGTACTTC.

The rearrangement uses TRBV6-1 and TRBJ2-1, with D uncertain. Germline V gene lookup returns CDR1 MNHNS and CDR2 SASEGT. Trimming took 2 bases from V and 4 from J, leaving 6 bases between them. The CDR3 loop spans 13 amino acids. CDR3 in amino acids: CASSESFYNEQFF. The DNA for the CDR3 is TGTGCCAGCAGTGAAAGCTTTTACAATGAGCAGTTCTTC.

This clonotype appeared a few times. V is TRBV29-1 and J is TRBJ1-5; D is unclear. V dropped 4 bases and J dropped 4 bases, with 8 bases sitting between them. This CDR3 is 12 amino acids long. Germline lookup yields CDR1 SQVTM and CDR2 ANQGSEA. CDR3 protein: CSVVGENQPQHF. The CDR3 nucleotides read TGCAGCGTTGTTGGGGAAAATCAGCCCCAGCATTTT.

The DNA of the CDR3 is TGTGCCAGCAGCCTCCTCTCCTACGAGCAGTACTTC. Residues: CASSLLSYEQYF. The chain employs TRBV13 and TRBJ2-7; D not certain. In germline, CDR1 is PRHDT, CDR2 FYEKMQ (reference sequence). CDR3 size: 12 residues. V lost 5 bases and J 0 bases, leaving 5 bases between the germline ends.

V is TRBV20-1 and J is TRBJ2-1; D remains unclear. Trimming removed 6 bases at V and 8 bases at J, with 23 bases between. There are 15 residues in the CDR3. CDR1 is DFQATT and CDR2 is SNEGSKA in the germline V gene (reference sequence). CDR3 sequence: CSALTLRTSVYEQFF. The CDR3, as DNA: TGCAGTGCACTAACCTTGCGGACCTCTGTTTATGAGCAGTTCTTC.

This clonotype showed up just a few times. The CDR3 region is CAIGAWGQGHEQYF. As DNA, the CDR3 is TGTGCCATCGGGGCATGGGGACAGGGCCACGAGCAGTACTTC. This chain connects TRBV10-3 to TRBJ2-7; 9 bases align to TRBD1. The length of the CDR3 is 14 residues. The germline V gene encodes CDR1 ENHRY and CDR2 SYGVKD. The trim removed 8 bases at V and 5 bases at J, leaving 10 bases unmatched.

The chain joins TRBV2 to TRBJ2-3, with 10 bases matching TRBD2. Germline trimming cut 9 bases from V and 3 bases from J; bases unmatched to any gene: 12. The CDR3 is 16 amino acids. Looked up from germline, CDR1 is SNHLY and CDR2 is FYNNEI. The CDR3 DNA reads as TGTGCCAGGCGAGGGTCTAGCGGGAGATCGACAGATACGCAGTATTTT. Translated, it gives CARRGSSGRSTDTQYF.